These 31 T cell receptor beta chains were all obtained from the same sample, sequenced in a study of shared clonotypes between healthy human individuals. This table comes from immunoSEQ multiplex PCR, and its TCRdb copy is limited to in-frame clones, with some not included. The sample lists approximately 530,000 clones, about 96% occurring once. What was sequenced was naive CD4+ T cells sorted from blood. The subset is: CD45RA+ positively selected. The receptors derive from a woman aged 30 to 39 in good health.

The chain is built from TRBV28 and TRBJ1-3, with a tentative D call TRBD1 (6 bases). Trimming took off 5 bases at V and 8 bases at J, with 19 bases between the two ends. Germline V gives CDR1 MDHEN, CDR2 SYDVKM. This CDR3 has 15 amino acids. The CDR3 DNA reads TGTGCCAGCAGTACAACAGGGTTGGGGGCAGACACCATATATTTT. Amino acid sequence: CASSTTGLGADTIYF.

J is TRBJ2-5 and V is TRBV6-5; 7 nucleotides agree with TRBD1. The closer fit of TRBJ2-7 to the DNA end suggests the J call may be wrong. CDR1 and CDR2 (germline): MNHEY, SVGAGI. The CDR3 has 15 residues. CDR3: CASSYSTGPTYEQYF. In nucleotides, the CDR3 is TGTGCCAGCAGTTACTCGACAGGGCCCACCTACGAGCAGTACTTC.

The rearrangement uses TRBV28 and TRBJ1-5; D not resolved. There are 16 residues in the CDR3. Germline values: CDR1 MDHEN, CDR2 SYDVKM. V shed 2 bases and J shed 6 bases, with 17 bases lying between them. CDR3 sequence reads: CASSLAGRVGGQPQHF. For the CDR3, the DNA is TGTGCCAGCAGTTTAGCGGGGAGGGTGGGAGGTCAGCCCCAGCATTTT.

J is TRBJ2-1 and V is TRBV6-1; the D is unclear. Germline V CDR1 and CDR2: MNHNS, SASEGT. Between the trimmed V and J ends, which lost 7 bases and 7 bases, there was a span of 8 bases. This CDR3 has 11 residues. CDR3 in amino acids: CASIVRNEQFF. The CDR3 DNA is TGTGCCAGCATCGTACGGAATGAGCAGTTCTTC.

In nucleotides, the CDR3 is TGTGCCAGCAGTTTACCGCAGGGGAACACTGAAGCTTTCTTT. As protein: CASSLPQGNTEAFF. V is TRBV28 and J is TRBJ1-1; a weak D match, TRBD1 (5 bases). Trimming pared 2 bases from V and 1 base from J, leaving 8 bases between. The CDR3 has 14 amino acids. The germline V gene encodes CDR1 MDHEN and CDR2 SYDVKM.

The sample holds one count of this clone. The V and J genes are TRBV28 and TRBJ2-1; 7 positions match TRBD2. V gave up 8 bases and J gave up 12 bases; unmatched junction bases: 7. Per the germline V gene, CDR1 is MDHEN and CDR2 is SYDVKM. CDR3 length equals 11 residues. This CDR3 is CASSLGRGQFF. The CDR3 DNA reads as TGTGCCAGCTCCTTAGGGAGGGGGCAGTTCTTC. Filled out from reference TRBV28 and TRBJ2-1, the complete variable domain reads DVKVTQSSRYLVKRTGEKVFLECVQDMDHENMFWYRQDPGLGLRLIYFSYDVKMKEKGDIPEGYSVSREKKERFSLILESASTNQTSMYLCASSLGRGQFFGPGTRLTVL.

The chain is built from TRBV4-1 and TRBJ2-1, with 16 bases that match TRBD2. CDR3 length: 22 residues. The V segment lost 4 bases and the J segment 4 bases; nucleotides outside the gene matches: 19. Per the germline V gene, CDR1 is MGHRA and CDR2 is YSYEKL. The CDR3 sequence: CASSRYIMGGLAGGPSYNEQFF. The DNA of the CDR3 is TGCGCCAGCAGCCGCTATATAATGGGGGGACTAGCGGGAGGGCCGAGTTACAATGAGCAGTTCTTC.

The V gene is TRBV5-1, the J gene TRBJ2-3, with D perhaps matching TRBD1 (6 bases). Trimming took 7 bases from V and 7 from J, leaving 19 bases between them. This CDR3 contains 14 residues. Germline CDR1 reads SGHRS; CDR2 reads YFSETQ. The CDR3 DNA reads TGCGCCAGCGGCACGACAGGCGACCATAATACGCAGTATTTT. Its translation: CASGTTGDHNTQYF.

The gene calls are TRBV11-2 and TRBJ1-1; no firm D call. Germline lookup yields CDR1 SGHAT and CDR2 FQNNGV. The CDR3 runs to 13 residues. V was pared by 3 bases and J by 9 bases, with 14 bases between. In DNA form, the CDR3 reads TGTGCCAGCAGCTTCGGGGTTTCGGGCCAAGCTTTCTTT. Translating it yields CASSFGVSGQAFF.

This rearrangement joins TRBV7-6 to TRBJ2-7; 8 bases line up with TRBD1. This CDR3 spans 14 amino acids. Germline V gives CDR1 SGHVS, CDR2 FNYEAQ. V was pared by 4 bases and J by 5 bases, with 7 bases of the junction left unmatched. CDR3 in DNA: TGTGCCAGCAGCTGGAGACAGGGGATCGACGAGCAGTACTTC. Amino acids: CASSWRQGIDEQYF.

J is TRBJ2-7 and V is TRBV19; 7 bases match TRBD2. From germline, CDR1 is LNHDA and CDR2 SQIVND (reference sequence). CDR3 size: 14 residues. V dropped 2 bases and J dropped 3; count of bases not matched to a gene: 4. The CDR3 DNA sequence: TGTGCCAGTAGTATACTCCGGGGGGACTACGAGCAGTACTTC. It yields the protein CASSILRGDYEQYF.

The gene calls are TRBV19 and TRBJ1-4, with D perhaps matching TRBD1 (6 bases). V was pared by 11 bases and J by 3 bases, with 10 bases between. CDR3 size: 12 residues. Germline V lookup: CDR1 LNHDA, CDR2 SQIVND (reference sequence). CDR3 loop: CAARGPNEKLFF. The CDR3 DNA is TGTGCCGCGCGGGGGCCTAATGAAAAACTGTTTTTT.

The chain is built from TRBV28 and TRBJ2-5; a possible D gene is TRBD1 (5 bases). The assigned J gene may be wrong: the sequence end matches TRBJ2-7 better. This CDR3 is 15 amino acids long. Germline values: CDR1 MDHEN, CDR2 SYDVKM. The CDR3 DNA is TGTGCCAGCAGTTTCTGGGGCAAGAGAGGTGACGAGCAGTACTTC. Translation: CASSFWGKRGDEQYF.

The chain has TRBV7-2 and TRBJ2-3; D remains unclear. V was pared by 5 bases and J by 7 bases, with 16 bases between. This CDR3 is 14 amino acids long. Germline V gene lookup returns CDR1 SGHTA and CDR2 FQGNSA. CDR3 protein: CASSSTVARYTQYF. DNA for the CDR3: TGTGCCAGCAGCAGTACCGTAGCTAGGTATACGCAGTATTTT.

The chain joins TRBV10-3 to TRBJ2-7; D not resolved. The germline V and J ends were trimmed by 3 bases and 1 base, with 7 bases remaining between them. The length of the CDR3 is 13 residues. Germline CDR1 and CDR2: ENHRY and SYGVKD. Here the CDR3 reads CAISDTASYEQYF. The CDR3 nucleotides read TGTGCCATCAGTGATACAGCATCCTACGAGCAGTACTTC.

J is TRBJ2-7 and V is TRBV7-6; 11 nucleotides line up with TRBD2. The V gene's germline CDR1 is SGHVS and CDR2 FNYEAQ. This CDR3 is built from 16 residues. V trimming: 5 bases; J trimming: 7 bases; junction bases outside the gene matches: 13. The CDR3 bases are TGTGCCAGCAGCCAAGAAGCACTAGCGGGAGTGGGTGAGCAGTACTTC. It specifies CASSQEALAGVGEQYF.

The chain joins TRBV5-1 to TRBJ1-4, with a tentative D call TRBD1 (6 bases). Germline V gives CDR1 SGHRS, CDR2 YFSETQ. The CDR3 extends over 17 amino acids. V was clipped by 1 base and J by 0 bases, with 13 bases between them. The CDR3 DNA sequence: TGCGCCAGCAGCTTGTTCGGGGGGCGGCCAACTAATGAAAAACTGTTTTTT. It specifies CASSLFGGRPTNEKLFF.

The CDR3: CASSLFGPRLNVPETQYF. DNA for the CDR3: TGCGCCAGCAGCTTGTTTGGGCCGCGCCTAAACGTTCCAGAGACCCAGTACTTC. The V call is TRBV5-1, the J call TRBJ2-5, with D unclear. CDR1 is SGHRS, CDR2 YFSETQ, per germline. The CDR3 runs 18 residues. V lost 1 base, J lost 4 bases, and 23 bases lay in between.

The chain is built from TRBV20-1 and TRBJ2-7; D is unclear. The germline V and J ends were trimmed by 3 bases and 3 bases, with 6 bases remaining between them. The length of the CDR3 is 11 residues. Germline loops: CDR1 DFQATT, CDR2 SNEGSKA (reference sequence). For the CDR3, the DNA is TGCAGTGCTAGGTCGAACTACGAGCAGTACTTC. Its protein product is CSARSNYEQYF.

The chain combines TRBV9 with TRBJ2-7, with 14 positions matching TRBD2. From germline, CDR1 is SGDLS and CDR2 YYNGEE. The CDR3 is 16 amino acids. Trimming removed 4 bases from V and 1 base from J; junction bases left unmatched: 4. The CDR3: CASSTGTSGSSYEQYF. In DNA, the CDR3 is TGTGCCAGCAGCACCGGGACTAGCGGGAGTTCCTACGAGCAGTACTTC.

This clone was recorded only once. The chain has TRBV2 and TRBJ2-7; no definite D call. V dropped 6 bases and J dropped 3 bases, with 12 bases sitting between them. Germline V gene lookup returns CDR1 SNHLY and CDR2 FYNNEI. CDR3 length equals 13 residues. CDR3 DNA sequence: TGTGCCAGCAGACTCCGGTTACGCTACGAGCAGTACTTC. Encoded protein: CASRLRLRYEQYF.

This chain joins TRBV2 and TRBJ1-5; 11 positions agree with TRBD1. This CDR3 comprises 19 residues. Germline CDR1 is SNHLY and CDR2 is FYNNEI. J gave up 1 base and V 6 bases, and 14 bases lay outside the gene matches. The CDR3 DNA reads TGTGCCAGCAGGATAGGACCGGGACAGGGGGTAGGAAGCAATCAGCCCCAGCATTTT. Translating gives CASRIGPGQGVGSNQPQHF.

The rearrangement links TRBV14 to TRBJ2-5, with D hard to call. CDR1 and CDR2 (germline): SGHDN, FVKESK. The CDR3 runs 15 residues. V shed 1 base and J shed 4 bases, with 13 bases lying between them. CDR3 DNA sequence: TGTGCCAGCAGCCAAGTGGTAGGAATAATAGAGACCCAGTACTTC. This encodes CASSQVVGIIETQYF. The full variable domain, in which reference TRBV14 and TRBJ2-5 provide the parts outside the CDR3, is EAGVTQFPSHSVIEKGQTVTLRCDPISGHDNLYWYRRVMGKEIKFLLHFVKESKQDESGMPNNRFLAERTGGTYSTLKVQPAELEDSGVYFCASSQVVGIIETQYFGPGTRLLVL.

For this clone: Relative to the germline gene, one junction end is altered; a read error may explain this. The chain joins TRBV11-1 to TRBJ1-1, with D uncertain. The CDR3 covers 13 residues. The germline CDR1 and CDR2 sequences are SGHAT and FQDESV (reference sequence). The CDR3 coding sequence is TGTGCCAGCAGCGCTCAAATGAACACTGAATCTTTCTTT. This codes for CASSAQMNTESFF.

The chain has TRBV28 and TRBJ2-7; 8 nucleotides line up with TRBD2. Germline V gene lookup returns CDR1 MDHEN and CDR2 SYDVKM. This CDR3 spans 13 amino acids. V gave up 11 bases and J gave up 6 bases; unmatched junction bases: 12. The CDR3 loop reads CAARGSLAGEQYF. CDR3 coding DNA: TGTGCCGCCCGCGGGAGCCTAGCGGGCGAGCAGTACTTC.

This chain connects TRBV30 to TRBJ1-5; D is undetermined. The CDR3 is made up of 17 amino acids. Between the trimmed V and J ends, which lost 1 base and 0 bases, there was a span of 16 bases. Per germline, CDR1 GTSNPN and CDR2 SVGIG (reference sequence). The CDR3 DNA reads as TGTGCCTGGAGTGCCGCGAGGGATTTTTTTAGCAATCAGCCCCAGCATTTT. It yields the protein CAWSAARDFFSNQPQHF.

The chain links TRBV27 to TRBJ2-7; 11 bases match TRBD2. The CDR3 contains 17 residues. The germline CDR1 and CDR2 sequences are MNHEY and SMNVEV (reference sequence). Trimming took 5 bases from V and 7 from J; bases not matched to a gene: 16. The DNA for the CDR3 is TGTGCCAGCAGTCCGGGACTAGCGGCCGAGAGAGGGGGAGAGCAGTACTTC. It encodes CASSPGLAAERGGEQYF.

The chain employs TRBV29-1 and TRBJ1-2; TRBD1 is a possible D gene (5 bases). V was cut by 5 bases and J by 1 base, with 11 bases left in between. Germline V gives CDR1 SQVTM, CDR2 ANQGSEA. The CDR3 is 13 residues long. The CDR3 region is CSVWGRDNYGYTF. CDR3 bases: TGCAGCGTTTGGGGACGGGATAACTATGGCTACACCTTC. Based on the CDR3 plus reference TRBV29-1 and TRBJ1-2, the full variable domain is SAVISQKPSRDICQRGTSLTIQCQVDSQVTMMFWYRQQPGQSLTLIATANQGSEATYESGFVIDKFPISRPNLTFSTLTVSNMSPEDSSIYLCSVWGRDNYGYTFGSGTRLTVV.

This chain uses TRBV5-5 with TRBJ2-1, with a tentative D call TRBD1 (5 bases). Trimming pared 1 base from V and 9 bases from J, leaving 17 bases between. The germline gives CDR1 SGHKS, CDR2 YYEKEE (reference sequence). The CDR3 runs 15 residues. CDR3 DNA: TGTGCCAGCAGCTTGTTGGGCACCCCAAGGGGTGAGCAGTTCTTC. It encodes CASSLLGTPRGEQFF.

The chain couples TRBV10-3 to TRBJ1-2, with a weak D call TRBD1 (5 bases). This CDR3 comprises 12 residues. The V end was cut by 8 bases, the J end by 3 bases, with 10 bases between. CDR1 and CDR2 from the germline V gene are ENHRY and SYGVKD. CDR3 residues: CAIGSGHYGYTF. CDR3 DNA sequence: TGTGCCATCGGTTCAGGGCACTATGGCTACACCTTC.

The rearrangement links TRBV27 to TRBJ2-5; 11 positions agree with TRBD2. The trim removed 6 bases at V and 1 base at J, leaving 1 base unmatched. CDR1 and CDR2 from the germline V gene are MNHEY and SMNVEV (reference sequence). The CDR3 length is 14 residues. As DNA, the CDR3 is TGTGCCAGCAGGACTAGCGGGGCCCAAGAGACCCAGTACTTC. Translation gives CASRTSGAQETQYF.